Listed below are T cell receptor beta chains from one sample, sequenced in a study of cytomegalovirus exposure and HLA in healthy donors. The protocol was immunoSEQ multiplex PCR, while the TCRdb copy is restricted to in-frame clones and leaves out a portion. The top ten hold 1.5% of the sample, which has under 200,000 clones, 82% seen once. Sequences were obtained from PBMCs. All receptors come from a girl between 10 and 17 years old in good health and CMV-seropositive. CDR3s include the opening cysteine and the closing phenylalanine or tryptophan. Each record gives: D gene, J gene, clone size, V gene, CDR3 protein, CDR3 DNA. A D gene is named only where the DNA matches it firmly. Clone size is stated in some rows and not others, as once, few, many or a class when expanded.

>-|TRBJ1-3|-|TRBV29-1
CSVAGGAGGNTIYF
TGCAGCGTTGCTGGGGGCGCGGGTGGAAACACCATATATTTT
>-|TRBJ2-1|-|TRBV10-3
CAISLGTLYNEQFF
TGTGCCATCAGCTTAGGGACACTCTACAATGAGCAGTTCTTC
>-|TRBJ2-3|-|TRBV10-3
CAISDREKADTQYF
TGTGCCATCAGTGACCGGGAGAAGGCAGATACGCAGTATTTT
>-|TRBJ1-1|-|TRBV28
CASSPYWDTRTAEAFF
TGTGCCAGCAGTCCCTATTGGGACACCCGAACGGCTGAAGCTTTCTTT
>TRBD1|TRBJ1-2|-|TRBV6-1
CASSWGQGPYGYTF
TGTGCCAGCAGTTGGGGACAGGGTCCCTATGGCTACACCTTC
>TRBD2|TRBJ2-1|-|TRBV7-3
CASRRGLAGDNEQFF
TGTGCCAGCAGACGCGGACTAGCGGGGGACAATGAGCAGTTCTTC
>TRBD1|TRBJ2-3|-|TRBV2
CASSEDRADTQYF
TGTGCCAGCAGTGAGGACAGGGCAGATACGCAGTATTTT
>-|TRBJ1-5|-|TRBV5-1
CASSLQDPGNQPQHF
TGCGCCAGCAGCTTACAGGACCCGGGCAATCAGCCCCAGCATTTT
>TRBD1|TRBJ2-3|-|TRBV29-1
CSVEPDRGLGDTQYF
TGCAGCGTTGAACCCGACAGGGGGCTGGGAGATACGCAGTATTTT
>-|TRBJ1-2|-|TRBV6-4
CASSVGANYGYTF
TGTGCCAGCAGTGTTGGAGCTAACTATGGCTACACCTTC
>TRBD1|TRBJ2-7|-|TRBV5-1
CASSFGQGDIYEQYF
TGCGCCAGCAGCTTCGGACAGGGGGACATCTACGAGCAGTACTTC
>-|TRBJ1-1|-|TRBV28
CAAHRPGYTEAFF
TGTGCAGCTCACCGCCCGGGTTACACTGAAGCTTTCTTT
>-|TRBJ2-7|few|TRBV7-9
CASSPPFNSYEQYF
TGTGCCAGCAGCCCCCCCTTTAATTCCTACGAGCAGTACTTC
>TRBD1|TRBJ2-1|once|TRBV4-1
CASSQLRTGYILGEQFF
TGCGCCAGCAGCCAATTGCGGACAGGTTACATCCTTGGGGAGCAGTTCTTC
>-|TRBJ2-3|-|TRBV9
CASSTRSHPTDTQYF
TGTGCCAGCAGCACACGATCGCACCCCACAGATACGCAGTATTTT
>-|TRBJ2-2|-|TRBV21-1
CASSSRWCTAFKANTGELFF
TGTGCCAGCAGCTCCCGCTGGTGCACAGCCTTTAAAGCGAACACCGGGGAGCTGTTTTTT